This passage covers 29 T cell receptor beta chains from one sample sequenced in a study of T cell responses to AZD1222 COVID-19 vaccine. Assay: immunoSEQ multiplex PCR; the TCRdb copy retains only in-frame clones and omits some. The sample carries roughly 55,000 clones, approximately 90% recorded once. Sequenced here: peripheral blood, sampled on day 0 of AZD1222 vaccination. Every receptor here comes from an adult in good health.

CDR3 sequence: CASTRGGAGANVLTF. CDR3 DNA: TGTGCCAGCACCCGGGGGGGGGCTGGGGCCAACGTCCTGACTTTC. V usage is TRBV6-5 and J usage is TRBJ2-6; 8 bases fit TRBD2. Germline loops: CDR1 MNHEY, CDR2 SVGAGI. V was clipped by 7 bases and J by 2 bases; unmatched bases: 4. The CDR3 contains 15 residues.

This chain uses TRBV2 with TRBJ1-1; D possibly corresponds to TRBD1 (5 bases). The germline V and J ends were trimmed by 6 bases and 0 bases, with 8 bases remaining between them. This CDR3 is built from 13 residues. From germline, CDR1 is SNHLY and CDR2 FYNNEI. In DNA form, the CDR3 reads TGTGCCAGCAGAGGCAGGGTGAACACTGAAGCTTTCTTT. Translating it yields CASRGRVNTEAFF.

The chain employs TRBV28 and TRBJ2-7; a weak D match, TRBD1 (5 bases). V lost 6 bases to trimming and J lost 4 bases, with 10 bases between them. This CDR3 region has 12 residues. Germline loops: CDR1 MDHEN, CDR2 SYDVKM. CDR3 sequence: CASSRASYEQYF. The DNA for the CDR3 is TGTGCCAGCAGCAGGGCGTCGTACGAGCAGTACTTC.

This chain uses TRBV28 with TRBJ1-5; 7 bases match TRBD1. The CDR3 runs 15 residues. The V gene's germline CDR1 is MDHEN and CDR2 SYDVKM. J was trimmed by 3 bases and V by 6 bases; bases with no gene match: 8. DNA of the CDR3: TGTGCCAGCAGCCGCGGGACAGCAGACAATCAGCCCCAGCATTTT. Translating gives CASSRGTADNQPQHF.

Remarks on this clone: The sample holds other DNA sequences that translate to the same CDR3. The chain employs TRBV19 and TRBJ2-3, with D possibly being TRBD1 (6 bases). Trimming removed 4 bases at V and 4 bases at J, with 21 bases between. The CDR3 covers 17 residues. Per germline, CDR1 LNHDA and CDR2 SQIVND (reference sequence). The CDR3, as DNA: TGTGCCAGTAGTAGGGGACCAGCTGGGGGCAGGCCAGATACGCAGTATTTT. It encodes CASSRGPAGGRPDTQYF.

J is TRBJ1-2 and V is TRBV24-1; 10 positions match TRBD1. V was clipped by 4 bases and J by 4 bases; unmatched bases: 2. The CDR3 loop spans 14 amino acids. Germline V CDR1 and CDR2: KGHDR, SFDVKD. Here the CDR3 DNA reads TGTGCCACCAGTGAGACAGGGGGCTCCTATGGCTACACCTTC. This gives the protein CATSETGGSYGYTF.

The CDR3 DNA follows: TGTGCCAGCAGCGCCCGGGCGAATGCCTACAACACCGGGGAGCTGTTTTTT. Translated, it gives CASSARANAYNTGELFF. The rearrangement links TRBV9 to TRBJ2-2, with D hard to call. Deletions cut 3 bases from V and 2 bases from J, with 17 bases between. The V gene's germline CDR1 is SGDLS and CDR2 YYNGEE. The CDR3 length is 17 residues. The variable domain in full, with the rest retrieved from reference TRBV9 and TRBJ2-2, is DSGVTQTPKHLITATGQRVTLRCSPRSGDLSVYWYQQSLDQGLQFLIQYYNGEERAKGNILERFSAQQFPDLHSELNLSSLELGDSALYFCASSARANAYNTGELFFGEGSRLTVL.

The chain couples TRBV7-6 to TRBJ2-1; 9 nucleotides match TRBD2. J gave up 2 bases and V 3 bases, and 8 bases lay outside the gene matches. The germline V gene has CDR1 SGHVS and CDR2 FNYEAQ. The CDR3 runs to 17 residues. The DNA for the CDR3 is TGTGCCAGCAGCTTTCCTCCAGCGGGGGGAACCTACAATGAGCAGTTCTTC. This translates into CASSFPPAGGTYNEQFF.

This clone was recorded once. V is TRBV2 and J is TRBJ2-7; 9 bases map to TRBD1. The CDR3 sequence is 13 residues long. Germline-derived CDR1 and CDR2 are SNHLY and FYNNEI. V lost 0 bases, J lost 12 bases, and 6 bases stayed unmatched. The CDR3 sequence is CASSEAQGARRYF. CDR3 nucleotide sequence: TGTGCCAGCAGTGAAGCACAGGGGGCGCGGAGGTACTTC.

This clone was detected a few times. The CDR3 spells CAWRGLTSTDTQYF. The CDR3 bases are TGTGCCTGGAGGGGACTGACTAGCACAGATACGCAGTATTTT. The chain combines TRBV30 with TRBJ2-3; TRBD2 is a possible D gene (6 bases). Trimming took 3 bases from V and 0 from J, leaving 10 bases between them. The CDR3 is 14 residues long. CDR1 is GTSNPN, CDR2 SVGIG, per germline (reference sequence).

This sequence joins TRBV7-2 and TRBJ2-3; the D gene could be TRBD1 or TRBD2 (5 bases each). Trimming cost V 5 bases and J 0 bases, with 18 bases left between them. This CDR3 is built from 17 residues. In germline, CDR1 is SGHTA, CDR2 FQGNSA. This CDR3 is CASSPNRRGTSTDTQYF. As DNA, the CDR3 is TGTGCCAGCAGCCCAAACCGCCGGGGCACGAGCACAGATACGCAGTATTTT.

The rearrangement uses TRBV7-9 and TRBJ2-2; no clear D gene. CDR1 SEHNR and CDR2 FQNEAQ come from the germline V gene (reference sequence). CDR3 size: 14 residues. V lost 6 bases to trimming and J lost 0 bases, with 8 bases between them. The DNA for the CDR3 is TGTGCCAGCAGATCAGACACGAACACCGGGGAGCTGTTTTTT. Its translation is CASRSDTNTGELFF.

This clone was detected only once. J is TRBJ2-7 and V is TRBV6-5; the match to TRBD1 covers 11 bases. Per germline, CDR1 MNHEY and CDR2 SVGAGI. With V trimmed by 10 bases and J by 4 bases, 6 bases remained unmatched. This CDR3 spans 13 amino acids. The DNA of the CDR3 is TGTGCCACCGGGACAGGGGGAAAATACGAGCAGTACTTC. It encodes CATGTGGKYEQYF.

J is TRBJ2-4 and V is TRBV7-3; maybe TRBD2 (6 bases). The CDR3 loop spans 15 amino acids. Trimming cost V 5 bases and J 1 base, with 12 bases left between them. Per the germline V gene, CDR1 is SGHTA and CDR2 is FQGTGA. The CDR3 here is CASSPDGRAKNIQYF. The CDR3 DNA sequence: TGTGCCAGCAGCCCCGATGGGAGGGCCAAAAACATTCAGTACTTC. Together with reference TRBV7-3 and TRBJ2-4, the CDR3 gives the full variable domain: GAGVSQTPSNKVTEKGKYVELRCDPISGHTALYWYRQSLGQGPEFLIYFQGTGAADDSGLPNDRFFAVRPEGSVSTLKIQRTERGDSAVYLCASSPDGRAKNIQYFGAGTRLSVL.

The V and J genes are TRBV2 and TRBJ1-6; D gene uncertain. This CDR3 has 13 amino acids. CDR1 SNHLY and CDR2 FYNNEI come from the germline V gene. Between the trimmed V and J ends, which lost 3 bases and 7 bases, there was a span of 7 bases. CDR3 in amino acids: CASSDRGNSPLHF. The CDR3 nucleotides are TGTGCCAGCAGTGACAGAGGAAATTCACCCCTCCACTTT.

This clone was seen only a few times. This chain connects TRBV6-2 or TRBV6-3 to TRBJ1-3; tentatively, D is TRBD1 (5 bases). V was trimmed by 5 bases and J by 0 bases, leaving 14 bases between them. The length of the CDR3 is 16 residues. CDR1 and CDR2 (germline): MNHEY, SVGEGT. CDR3 nucleotides: TGTGCCAGCAGTCGCGGGACGGAGTTCTCTGGAAACACCATATATTTT. It yields the protein CASSRGTEFSGNTIYF.

In this sample, this clone turned up a few times. The genes are TRBV7-2 and TRBJ2-4; D tentatively reads TRBD1 or TRBD2 (7 bases each). This CDR3 has 15 residues. The V end was cut by 5 bases, the J end by 6 bases, with 17 bases between. Germline CDR1 SGHTA, CDR2 FQGNSA. CDR3 region: CASSPQGGGGNIQYF. The CDR3 coding sequence is TGTGCCAGCAGCCCCCAGGGAGGGGGCGGAAACATTCAGTACTTC.

The chain uses TRBV7-2 and TRBJ2-5; 7 bases fit TRBD1. Germline CDR1 and CDR2: SGHTA and FQGNSA. Trimming took 5 bases from V and 4 from J; bases not matched to a gene: 4. The CDR3 has 13 amino acids. The CDR3 loop reads CASSRDRGETQYF. CDR3 sequence (DNA): TGTGCCAGCAGCCGGGACAGAGGAGAGACCCAGTACTTC.

This clone came up once. This chain uses TRBV6-5 with TRBJ2-5; the match to TRBD1 covers 11 bases. V shed 7 bases, J shed 5 bases, and the junction held 6 bases outside the gene matches. The CDR3 covers 14 residues. Germline lookup yields CDR1 MNHEY and CDR2 SVGAGI. The CDR3 is CASIWTGGEETQYF. CDR3 nucleotide sequence: TGTGCCAGCATTTGGACAGGGGGCGAGGAGACCCAGTACTTC.

To note about this clone: This specimen includes other DNA sequences encoding the same CDR3. This chain connects TRBV4-3 to TRBJ1-5, with D unresolved. Trimming removed 0 bases from V and 6 bases from J, with 6 bases in between. Germline V lookup: CDR1 LGHNA, CDR2 YSLEER. The CDR3 runs to 13 residues. The CDR3, as DNA: TGCGCCAGCAGCCAAGATTTAAGTCAGCCCCAGCATTTT. This translates into CASSQDLSQPQHF.

The chain uses TRBV11-2 and TRBJ1-2; D is perhaps TRBD1 (5 bases). The length of the CDR3 is 14 residues. Germline lookup yields CDR1 SGHAT and CDR2 FQNNGV. V lost 1 base and J lost 6, with 12 bases in between. The CDR3 here is CASSLGWGMDGYTF. The CDR3 DNA reads as TGTGCCAGCAGCTTAGGATGGGGCATGGATGGCTACACCTTC.

The chain uses TRBV6-5 and TRBJ1-1, with D tentatively TRBD1 (6 bases). The CDR3 covers 13 residues. Germline CDR1 reads MNHEY; CDR2 reads SVGAGI. Deletions cut 6 bases from V and 7 bases from J, with 15 bases between. The CDR3 bases are TGTGCCAGCAGCCGAGCAGGGGTATATGAAGCTTTCTTT. The encoded protein is CASSRAGVYEAFF.

The rearrangement uses TRBV6-5 and TRBJ1-5; tentatively, D is TRBD1 (5 bases). The length of the CDR3 is 14 residues. Germline V CDR1 and CDR2: MNHEY, SVGAGI. Trimming shortened V by 4 bases and J by 2 bases, and 9 bases separated the two germline ends. The chain's CDR3 is CASSSPGGNQPQHF. The CDR3 nucleotides read TGTGCCAGCAGTTCCCCGGGGGGCAATCAGCCCCAGCATTTT.

The chain joins TRBV6-5 to TRBJ1-3; D not resolved. V lost 2 bases to trimming and J lost 3 bases, with 8 bases between them. The CDR3 covers 14 residues. Germline loops: CDR1 MNHEY, CDR2 SVGAGI. CDR3 bases: TGTGCCAGCAGTTACGGGTTAGGTGGAAACACCATATATTTT. Protein sequence: CASSYGLGGNTIYF.

This chain links TRBV7-9 with TRBJ1-4; D is uncertain. Germline V lookup: CDR1 SEHNR, CDR2 FQNEAQ (reference sequence). The ends were cut back, 5 bases at V and 5 bases at J, with 18 bases in the middle. CDR3 length equals 16 residues. DNA for the CDR3: TGTGCCAGCAGCCTGGGCCAAACCCCGGGGAATGAAAAACTGTTTTTT. The encoded protein is CASSLGQTPGNEKLFF.

V is TRBV7-8 and J is TRBJ2-7; tentatively, D is TRBD2 (5 bases). This CDR3 comprises 15 residues. In germline, CDR1 is SGHVS, CDR2 FQNEAQ. Trimming pared 1 base from V and 7 bases from J, leaving 17 bases between. The CDR3: CASSLVGSSGFEQYF. In DNA, the CDR3 is TGTGCCAGCAGCTTAGTCGGTTCTTCGGGGTTTGAGCAGTACTTC. Drawing the rest from reference TRBV7-8 and TRBJ2-7, the complete variable domain is GAGVSQSPRYKVAKRGQDVALRCDPISGHVSLFWYQQALGQGPEFLTYFQNEAQLDKSGLPSDRFFAERPEGSVSTLKIQRTQQEDSAVYLCASSLVGSSGFEQYFGPGTRLTVT.

The genes are TRBV7-9 and TRBJ1-4, with D maybe TRBD1 (5 bases). The V gene lost 1 base and the J gene lost 6 bases, with 12 bases spanning the gap. The CDR3 consists of 15 residues. The germline V gene encodes CDR1 SEHNR and CDR2 FQNEAQ (reference sequence). CDR3 in amino acids: CASSLGEGADEKLFF. CDR3 nucleotide sequence: TGTGCCAGCAGCTTAGGTGAAGGGGCGGATGAAAAACTGTTTTTT.

The chain employs TRBV10-1 and TRBJ2-7, with TRBD1 as a possible D gene (6 bases). This CDR3 contains 13 residues. Per the germline V gene, CDR1 is WNHNN and CDR2 is SYGVQD (reference sequence). V shed 8 bases and J shed 2 bases, with 13 bases lying between them. CDR3 nucleotides: TGCGCCAGCTCTAACGGACAGCCCTACGAGCAGTACTTC. Protein product: CASSNGQPYEQYF.

The chain recombines TRBV15 with TRBJ1-5, with D perhaps TRBD1 (5 bases). Trimming shortened V by 5 bases and J by 7 bases, and 18 bases separated the two germline ends. The CDR3 sequence is 15 residues long. Looked up from germline, CDR1 is LNHNV and CDR2 is YYDKDF (reference sequence). CDR3 sequence reads: CATSPEGTGAQPQHF. DNA of the CDR3: TGTGCCACCAGCCCCGAGGGGACGGGAGCCCAGCCCCAGCATTTT.